The source of this T cell receptor beta chain is a study of blood T cell repertoires in COVID-19 (dated by TCRdb to 2018 to 2021). General notes on the study: Samples covering the acute and convalescent phases of COVID-19 were provided by collaborators in the United States, Italy and Spain. The prospective study material was composed of cDNA or gDNA derived from T cells, B-cell-depleted T cells, or PBMCs. Deeply sampled blood TCRbeta repertoires from subjects exposed to, actively infected with, or recovered from COVID-19 were included in the dataset. The repertoires were made available in a free public database intended to serve as a resource for research on the immune response to SARS-CoV-2. The samples were drawn from two sources: the first 160 participants of the ongoing ImmuneRACE study, and some 1,300 subjects contributed by 6 global collaborators. Nearly every sample came with metadata listing a de-identified subject ID, COVID-19 status, age in years and sex. Where available, HLA class I and class II types were obtained from metadata supplied by the sample provider rather than from assay-based typing.

TCRbeta CDR3 regions were amplified from genomic DNA by means of the immunoSEQ Assay, a bias-controlled multiplex PCR. Processing in the source paper ran as follows. The number of nucleated cells in each sample was estimated by amplification of reference gene primers within the assay. To quantify the absolute abundance of each unique TCRbeta CDR3 rearrangement, sequence reads were collapsed and filtered. For each sample, productive Simpson clonality was calculated by taking the square root of Simpson's diversity index across productive rearrangements. TCRdb holds this immuneACCESS table with in-frame rearrangements only. Some clones are missing; in checked studies, unresolved V genes explain under half, and the rest has no known cause. For V, J and clone size, that table is used; D and trimming come from the DNA. The sample data list 200,000 to 250,000 clones, and around 80% of these were observed just once. The ten largest clonotypes hold roughly 20% of the sample.

Overall results and qualifications from the work: How much clinical and demographic metadata was included differed by source and by participant, and the metadata was provided uncurated.

The collaborating institutions used their own protocols to collect whole blood in K2EDTA tubes. Collaborator samples were shipped for TCRbeta analysis as frozen whole blood, isolated PBMCs, or DNA extracted from either sample type. V is pruned by 3 bases and J by 5 bases, leaving 6 bases of the junction without a gene match. The germline V gene encodes CDR1 LGHDT and CDR2 YNNKEL (reference sequence). The CDR3 runs 15 amino acids, cysteine and phenylalanine included. Only the CDR3 portion is preserved as DNA: 45 bases, with reading frame beginning at the first base. With regard to this clone: Its target antigen remains unknown. One base away there is no much larger clone; base qualities are not given.

This receptor was taken from a woman of 80 years or more with active or convalescent COVID-19. The sequencing sample was made of peripheral blood. The V and J genes are TRBV3-1 (or the pseudogene TRBV3-2) and TRBJ1-5; the junction holds 8 bases that match TRBD1. The CDR3 has the sequence CASSQSGQGYQPQHF. DNA sequence: TGTGCCAGCAGCCAGTCCGGACAGGGCTATCAGCCCCAGCATTTT.